This T cell receptor beta chain was identified in a study of blood T cell repertoires in COVID-19. The CDR3 runs to 12 residues. Between the trimmed V and J ends, which lost 8 bases and 3 bases, there was a span of 8 bases. Germline CDR1 reads LNHDA; CDR2 reads SQIVND (reference sequence). Assay: immunoSEQ multiplex PCR; the TCRdb copy retains only in-frame clones and omits some. Seen here are about 370,000 clones, approximately 90% observed once, and the top ten hold about 1%. This TCR came from a man younger than 35 who had recovered from COVID-19. The chain couples TRBV19 to TRBJ1-5; no definite D call. Sequencing used PBMCs or T cells enriched from blood (not recorded which). The DNA for the CDR3 is TGTGCCAGTTCAGTTCCCAATCAGCCCCAGCATTTT. As protein: CASSVPNQPQHF.